This passage covers 3 T cell receptor beta chains from one sample sequenced in a study of response to subunit inactivated influenza vaccine. One entry per CDR3 protein, called by TCRdb with MiXCR from the RT-PCR reads. Of hundreds of thousands of distinct CDR3 sequences listed, approximately 7.1% are singletons. Sequenced here: PBMCs from blood, sampled less than 30 months after vaccination. The receptors here all came from a man between 45 and 75 years old who received an inactivated influenza vaccine.

This clonotype occurred many times. The rearrangement links TRBV7-8 to TRBJ2-1; 7 nucleotides line up with TRBD2. Germline-derived CDR1 and CDR2 are SGHVS and FQNEAQ. This CDR3 contains 13 residues. With 3 bases clipped from V and 7 bases from J, the junction kept 3 bases outside the gene matches. In DNA form, the CDR3 reads TGTGCCAGCAGCTTCTTGGGAGGGAATGAGCAGTTCTTC. The encoded protein is CASSFLGGNEQFF.

This clonotype was found many times. This chain uses TRBV24-1 with TRBJ2-1; 10 bases are shared with TRBD1. Germline CDR1 and CDR2: KGHDR and SFDVKD. V gave up 9 bases and J gave up 0 bases; unmatched junction bases: 4. CDR3 size: 15 residues. The CDR3 sequence: CATRGQGDSYNEQFF. Written as DNA, the CDR3 is TGTGCCACCCGAGGACAGGGGGACTCCTACAATGAGCAGTTCTTC.

V and J are TRBV6-1 and TRBJ1-5; no clear D gene. V dropped 3 bases and J dropped 6 bases, with 9 bases sitting between them. From germline, CDR1 is MNHNS and CDR2 SASEGT. This CDR3 is built from 13 residues. Here the CDR3 DNA reads TGTGCCAGCAGTGAGGTGGAGATTCAGCCCCAGCATTTT. Its translation: CASSEVEIQPQHF.